The 23 T cell receptor beta chains reported below all come from one sample, sequenced in a study of blood T cell repertoires in COVID-19. The repertoire was sequenced with immunoSEQ multiplex PCR; TCRdb's copy has only in-frame clones and lacks some. The sample lists 29,000 or so clones; about 90% were seen once. Input material: peripheral blood. All receptors derive from a middle-aged man with active COVID-19.

The rearrangement joins TRBV2 to TRBJ1-2; TRBD1 agrees at 7 bases. V lost 2 bases, J lost 4 bases, and 10 bases stayed unmatched. Germline lookup yields CDR1 SNHLY and CDR2 FYNNEI. The CDR3 is made up of 16 amino acids. CDR3 sequence reads: CASSEWAAGGIYGYTF. CDR3 nucleotide sequence: TGTGCCAGCAGTGAATGGGCGGCAGGGGGAATCTATGGCTACACCTTC.

The chain has TRBV6-5 and TRBJ1-3, with D perhaps TRBD1 (6 bases). Looked up from germline, CDR1 is MNHEY and CDR2 is SVGAGI. The CDR3 runs to 13 residues. V was shortened by 6 bases and J by 0 bases, with 6 bases between the two germline ends. CDR3 in amino acids: CASRQGSGNTIYF. CDR3 nucleotides: TGTGCCAGCAGACAGGGCTCTGGAAACACCATATATTTT.

This chain connects TRBV19 to TRBJ2-1; tentative D call: TRBD2 (5 bases). The CDR3 has 14 residues. Trimming stripped 6 bases from V and 4 bases from J, with 13 bases between. Germline loops: CDR1 LNHDA, CDR2 SQIVND (reference sequence). The CDR3 bases are TGTGCCAGTAGCCTAGCCCAAGGTTACAATGAGCAGTTCTTC. Translating it yields CASSLAQGYNEQFF.

The gene calls are TRBV11-2 and TRBJ2-2; D perhaps matches TRBD1 (5 bases). This CDR3 contains 16 residues. Deletions cut 7 bases from V and 5 bases from J, with 20 bases between. Germline CDR1 is SGHAT and CDR2 is FQNNGV. CDR3 nucleotides: TGTGCCAGCACCGTGGGCAGGGTACTTGAGACCGGGGAGCTGTTTTTT. It translates to CASTVGRVLETGELFF.

The chain uses TRBV5-6 and TRBJ1-5; perhaps TRBD1 as D (5 bases). This CDR3 is 15 amino acids long. The V gene's germline CDR1 is SGHDT and CDR2 YYEEEE. Trimming took off 1 base at V and 5 bases at J, with 13 bases between the two ends. This CDR3 is CASSLFAGTYQPQHF. The CDR3 nucleotides read TGTGCCAGCAGCTTGTTTGCGGGGACCTATCAGCCCCAGCATTTT. Supplemented by reference TRBV5-6 and TRBJ1-5, the full variable domain reads DAGVTQSPTHLIKTRGQQVTLRCSPKSGHDTVSWYQQALGQGPQFIFQYYEEEERQRGNFPDRFSGHQFPNYSSELNVNALLLGDSALYLCASSLFAGTYQPQHFGDGTRLSIL.

V is TRBV5-4 and J is TRBJ2-1; 9 bases line up with TRBD1. Unmatched junction bases numbered 14, after V lost 6 bases and J lost 7 bases. The CDR3 is 16 residues long. Germline-derived CDR1 and CDR2 are SGHNT and YYREEE (reference sequence). The CDR3 spells CASIDPRTGVENEQFF. CDR3 DNA: TGTGCCAGCATCGACCCGCGGACAGGGGTAGAGAATGAGCAGTTCTTC.

V usage is TRBV7-8 and J usage is TRBJ2-5, with D possibly being TRBD2 (7 bases). Trimming stripped 6 bases from V and 2 bases from J, with 16 bases between. The CDR3 is 15 residues long. Germline lookup yields CDR1 SGHVS and CDR2 FQNEAQ. DNA of the CDR3: TGTGCCAGCAGGGCGGGGGCAGCGGGACAAGAGACCCAGTACTTC. The encoded protein is CASRAGAAGQETQYF.

This chain uses TRBV7-9 with TRBJ2-6; D is perhaps TRBD2 (5 bases). Germline V gene data show CDR1 as SEHNR and CDR2 as FQNEAQ (reference sequence). V was pared by 5 bases and J by 4 bases, with 21 bases between. This CDR3 contains 18 residues. The CDR3 loop reads CASSLSRIDGVGANVLTF. The CDR3 DNA reads as TGTGCCAGCAGCCTCTCACGCATTGACGGGGTCGGGGCCAACGTCCTGACTTTC. The whole variable domain, filled in from reference TRBV7-9 and TRBJ2-6, reads DTGVSQNPRHKITKRGQNVTFRCDPISEHNRLYWYRQTLGQGPEFLTYFQNEAQLEKSRLLSDRFSAERPKGSFSTLEIQRTEQGDSAMYLCASSLSRIDGVGANVLTFGAGSRLTVL.

This chain uses TRBV6-2 or TRBV6-3 with TRBJ2-7; 9 bases align to TRBD2. The CDR3 is 15 amino acids. Trimming removed 0 bases from V and 5 bases from J; junction bases left unmatched: 5. Germline V lookup: CDR1 MNHEY, CDR2 SVGEGT. CDR3 protein: CASSYSSSGSNEQYF. In DNA form, the CDR3 reads TGTGCCAGCAGTTACTCTAGTAGCGGGAGCAACGAGCAGTACTTC.

This chain links TRBV10-3 with TRBJ2-7; 7 bases align to TRBD1. The CDR3 covers 16 residues. Germline V gene lookup returns CDR1 ENHRY and CDR2 SYGVKD. V shed 4 bases, J shed 0 bases, and the junction held 9 bases outside the gene matches. CDR3 DNA sequence: TGTGCCATCAGTGGCGCATCCGGGACAGCCTCCTACGAGCAGTACTTC. Translating it yields CAISGASGTASYEQYF.

The chain is built from TRBV4-1 and TRBJ2-5, with D possibly matching TRBD2 (7 bases). Trimming removed 4 bases from V and 5 bases from J, with 23 bases in between. Looked up from germline, CDR1 is MGHRA and CDR2 is YSYEKL. The CDR3 contains 17 residues. The CDR3 region has the DNA TGCGCCAGCAGCCCCGGAGGGGGGAGGGCCCTCAGGGAGACCCAGTACTTC. As protein: CASSPGGGRALRETQYF.

The V and J genes are TRBV6-6 and TRBJ1-1; possibly TRBD1 for D (5 bases). This CDR3 comprises 14 residues. Trimming took off 5 bases at V and 5 bases at J, with 15 bases between the two ends. CDR1 is MNHNY and CDR2 is SVGAGI in the germline V gene (reference sequence). The CDR3 coding sequence is TGTGCCAGCAGTCGCCCCGGGGGGGGAACTGAAGCTTTCTTT. Translating gives CASSRPGGGTEAFF.

The genes are TRBV11-3 and TRBJ2-7; D unresolved. V gave up 3 bases and J gave up 0 bases, with 9 bases separating them. Per the germline V gene, CDR1 is SGHNT and CDR2 is YENEEA. The length of the CDR3 is 14 residues. In DNA form, the CDR3 reads TGTGCCAGCAGCTTGACTGCGAGCTCCTACGAGCAGTACTTC. The encoded protein is CASSLTASSYEQYF.

Written as DNA, the CDR3 is TGTGCCAGCAGCCGGACAGGGATTGGCTACACCTTC. Encoded protein: CASSRTGIGYTF. This chain connects TRBV3-1 (or the pseudogene TRBV3-2) to TRBJ1-2; the match to TRBD1 covers 8 bases. CDR1 LGHDT and CDR2 YNNKEL come from the germline V gene (reference sequence). The trim removed 4 bases at V and 7 bases at J, leaving 2 bases unmatched. This CDR3 has 12 residues.

V usage is TRBV2 and J usage is TRBJ1-1; D not resolved. Looked up from germline, CDR1 is SNHLY and CDR2 is FYNNEI. Trimming left V 3 bases short and J 1 base short, with 9 bases between. The CDR3 consists of 14 residues. The DNA of the CDR3 is TGTGCCAGCAGTGATTTCCGACAGAACACTGAAGCTTTCTTT. Residues: CASSDFRQNTEAFF.

The V and J genes are TRBV27 and TRBJ2-7, with 8 bases identical to TRBD1. The CDR3 has 14 residues. CDR1 MNHEY and CDR2 SMNVEV come from the germline V gene (reference sequence). Trimming cost V 3 bases and J 2 bases; bases outside gene matches: 3. CDR3 region: CASSLARGPYEQYF. CDR3 DNA: TGTGCCAGCAGTTTGGCCAGGGGGCCCTACGAGCAGTACTTC.

The rearrangement links TRBV21-1 to TRBJ1-1; no check of the table's D call, TRBD1, against the DNA was made. TRBV21-1 is a documented pseudogene. The CDR3 loop spans 15 amino acids. The CDR3 region has the DNA TGTGCCAGCAGCAAATGCCACAGGCTGTGCACTGAAGCTTTCTTT. Translation gives CASSKCHRLCTEAFF.

J is TRBJ1-1 and V is TRBV7-2, with D perhaps matching TRBD1 (5 bases). Between the trimmed V and J ends, which lost 4 bases and 5 bases, there was a span of 14 bases. This CDR3 contains 14 residues. CDR1 SGHTA and CDR2 FQGNSA come from the germline V gene. CDR3 sequence: CASSYSPGGTEAFF. The CDR3 coding sequence is TGTGCCAGCAGCTACAGTCCTGGGGGGACTGAAGCTTTCTTT.

This chain uses TRBV6-2 or TRBV6-3 with TRBJ2-5; 10 nucleotides match TRBD2. There are 16 residues in the CDR3. Germline V gene sequence: CDR1 MNHEY, CDR2 SVGEGT. The V segment lost 2 bases and the J segment 0 bases; nucleotides outside the gene matches: 3. The CDR3 bases are TGTGCCAGCAGTTACGGCCTAGCGGGGGACCAAGAGACCCAGTACTTC. Protein product: CASSYGLAGDQETQYF.

The gene calls are TRBV7-9 and TRBJ1-2, with unresolved D. Germline V gene data show CDR1 as SEHNR and CDR2 as FQNEAQ (reference sequence). CDR3 size: 16 residues. V lost 2 bases, J lost 6 bases, and 19 bases lay in between. The CDR3 DNA sequence: TGTGCCAGCAGCTTAAGTAGAGCTTCAACCTTTCATGGCTACACCTTC. Its protein product is CASSLSRASTFHGYTF.

This rearrangement joins TRBV5-6 to TRBJ1-4, with a tentative D call TRBD1 (5 bases). The CDR3 covers 14 residues. V lost 4 bases and J 4 bases, leaving 11 bases between the germline ends. Germline CDR1 and CDR2: SGHDT and YYEEEE. The CDR3 sequence: CASSPWGFNEKLFF. The CDR3 coding sequence is TGTGCCAGCAGCCCCTGGGGCTTTAATGAAAAACTGTTTTTT.

J is TRBJ1-2 and V is TRBV6-1; 7 bases are a match to TRBD1. CDR1 and CDR2 from the germline V gene are MNHNS and SASEGT. Losses at the gene ends were 4 bases for V and 3 bases for J; bases not matched to a gene: 11. The CDR3 contains 16 residues. The CDR3 sequence: CASSADRYRQHYGYTF. The CDR3 DNA reads as TGTGCCAGCAGTGCGGACAGGTATCGGCAACACTATGGCTACACCTTC.

CDR3 coding DNA: TGTGCCAGCAGTGAATTGACTAGCGGGACTGAAACCTACAATGAGCAGTTCTTC. Its protein product is CASSELTSGTETYNEQFF. The J gene is TRBJ2-1, the V gene TRBV2; the match to TRBD2 covers 11 bases. The ends lost 2 bases at V and 2 bases at J; junction bases unmatched: 8. The V gene's germline CDR1 is SNHLY and CDR2 FYNNEI. There are 18 residues in the CDR3.